This T cell receptor beta chain is drawn from a study of T cell responses to AZD1222 COVID-19 vaccine (dated by TCRdb to the early 2020s). Regarding the complete study: AZD1222 recipients with second doses at about 4 weeks or about 12 weeks were pooled, because spike-specific TCR depth and breadth did not differ between schedules. TCR sequencing covered 230 or so trial participants: 200 to 220 given two doses of AZD1222 and about 26 given two doses of MenACWY control vaccine. Trial participants were enrolled by age into subgroups of 18-55, 56-69 and 70-plus years, and around 140, 26 and 57 TCR-sequenced participants, respectively, were included in these subgroups.

A remark on this clone: Its antigen specificity is not known. Base qualities were left out, and no much larger clone turns up one base away.

Results and caveats for the whole study, not just this receptor: Epitopes outside the regions mutated in the B.1.351 and B.1.1.7 variants were reportedly recognized by nearly half of the unique spike-specific TCRs. The 56-69-year group was small, and its depth increase did not reach significance, likely because of low power. Participants were mostly white British, with more females than males. The authors suggested clonal diversity may have been underestimated. Because no samples from the day 14 peak response were available, repertoires could be characterized only after the peak T cell response. Conclusions about previously exposed vaccinees are limited, since just five to seven AZD1222 recipients were seropositive for SARS-CoV-2 at baseline. The vaccine-associated CD4 TCRs covered the entire spike protein, and the dominant responses fell in regions 160-218 and 743-854. A significant rise in spike-specific TCR breadth and depth was observed after two AZD1222 doses relative to day 0 and relative to MenACWY recipients.

CDR1 and CDR2 were assigned from the germline V gene (reference sequence) as GTSNPN and SVGIG. The germline ends are 20 bases apart after V is trimmed by 7 bases and J by 8 bases. The CDR3 covers 13 residues, taking in both the cysteine and the phenylalanine. CDR3 DNA only is kept here, 39 bases in frame from base 1. Interpreted using the paper, the time point label stands for: baseline before first vaccination. Samples from vaccinated people were obtained from the UK trials COV001 and COV002, which included a single-blind randomized controlled phase 2/3 trial of AZD1222 (ChAdOx1 nCoV-19) in healthy adults. For TCRbeta chain sequencing, PBMC samples were collected from trial participants at day 0 and at day 28 after the second dose. The CDR3 regions of human TCRbeta chains were analyzed by immunosequencing. The study's processing was this. Repertoire TCRs were matched against a reference library of SARS-CoV-2-specific TCRs generated with the MIRA antigen-specificity platform. Breadth was defined as the fraction of unique TCRs that were SARS-CoV-2-associated. Depth was defined as the fraction of total T cells that were SARS-CoV-2-associated. Using the MIRA data, each spike-specific TCR was assigned both to the spike region to which the TCR was reactive and to a CD4 or CD8 class. Log10-transformed breadth and depth values were compared by one-way ANOVA with Sidak's multiple comparisons tests. The table comes from immuneACCESS by way of TCRdb, which keeps in-frame sequences with V and J called. Part of the clones is missing from these tables; in studies checked, under half for an unresolved V gene and the rest for unknown reasons. The DNA gave D and trimming, while V, J and clone size come from that table. The sample includes about 120,000 clones, with 88% observed a single time. The top ten clonotypes cover roughly 2.3% of the sample.

This chain joins TRBV30 to TRBJ1-2; tentative D gene TRBD1, with 5 bases matching. This sequence originates from an adult in good health. This specimen was peripheral blood, taken on day 0 of AZD1222 vaccination. The bases are TGTGCCTCCTCACCCTCAGGGACCAGGGGCTACACCTTC. Translated, it gives CASSPSGTRGYTF.